The 17 T cell receptor beta chains presented below share a single source sample, sequenced in a study of beta chain features in type 1 diabetes. General study points: Patients with Type 1 diabetes showed moderately but significantly shorter TCRB CDR3s in all four CD4+ subsets.

Antigens of these TCRs are unknown. The investigators reverse transcribed all of the isolated RNA, so they sequenced expressed TCRB transcripts. The data were produced by immunoSEQ multiplex PCR, yet TCRdb's version contains in-frame clones alone and is incomplete. The table lists around 40,000 clones, around 71% of them singletons. The sequencing input was Tregs from blood. Receptors were obtained from a woman between 18 and 30 years old with type 1 diabetes.

The chain links TRBV5-6 to TRBJ1-5; unclear D gene. The CDR3 contains 12 residues. The germline V and J ends were trimmed by 2 bases and 7 bases, with 7 bases remaining between them. The germline V gene has CDR1 SGHDT and CDR2 YYEEEE. The CDR3 sequence: CASSLGDQPQHF. The CDR3 DNA sequence: TGTGCCAGCAGCTTAGGAGACCAGCCCCAGCATTTT.

This clone came up a few times. CDR3 nucleotide sequence: TGCGCCAGCAGCTTGGCTCAGCGGGGGGGCCCGCACTACTCCTACAATGAGCAGTTCTTC. Translated: CASSLAQRGGPHYSYNEQFF. The chain combines TRBV5-1 with TRBJ2-1; 10 nucleotides match TRBD2. Trimming cost V 0 bases and J 0 bases; bases outside gene matches: 12. Germline CDR1 SGHRS, CDR2 YFSETQ. CDR3 size: 20 residues.

The chain is built from TRBV7-2 and TRBJ2-1, with 13 nucleotides matching TRBD2. Looked up from germline, CDR1 is SGHTA and CDR2 is FQGNSA. V lost 3 bases and J lost 7; bases outside the gene matches: 9. The CDR3 totals 17 residues. The CDR3 reads CASSLRAPTSGRNEQFF. CDR3 nucleotides: TGTGCCAGCAGCTTGAGAGCACCGACTAGCGGGAGGAATGAGCAGTTCTTC.

The chain joins TRBV7-8 to TRBJ2-1; 12 positions agree with TRBD2. This CDR3 spans 15 amino acids. The V gene's germline CDR1 is SGHVS and CDR2 FQNEAQ. The V and J ends lost 2 bases and 9 bases, in that order; junction bases with no gene match: 5. The CDR3 loop is CASSLLAGGLPEQFF. In DNA form, the CDR3 reads TGTGCCAGCAGCTTACTAGCGGGGGGGCTCCCTGAGCAGTTCTTC.

The chain couples TRBV7-2 to TRBJ2-1; possible D gene TRBD2, 6 bases. There are 14 residues in the CDR3. CDR1 is SGHTA and CDR2 is FQGNSA in the germline V gene. Trimming shortened V by 4 bases and J by 6 bases, and 13 bases separated the two germline ends. CDR3 in amino acids: CASSSTRSGNEQFF. Written as DNA, the CDR3 is TGTGCCAGCAGCTCGACTAGGTCTGGCAATGAGCAGTTCTTC.

J is TRBJ2-1 and V is TRBV7-2, with 10 bases aligning to TRBD2. Germline V gene lookup returns CDR1 SGHTA and CDR2 FQGNSA. This CDR3 has 15 amino acids. With V trimmed by 5 bases and J by 6 bases, 7 bases remained unmatched. The CDR3 sequence is CASSPPAGGFNEQFF. The CDR3 coding sequence is TGTGCCAGCAGCCCGCCAGCGGGAGGGTTCAATGAGCAGTTCTTC.

Sample share makes this clone medium-sized. The J gene is TRBJ2-5, the V gene TRBV23-1, with 7 bases identical to TRBD2. Being an ORF, TRBV23-1 has a function that is uncertain. V was clipped by 0 bases and J by 5 bases; unmatched bases: 6. CDR3 length: 15 amino acids. This CDR3 is CASSQSLQGGETQYF. In DNA form, the CDR3 reads TGCGCCAGCAGTCAATCTCTCCAGGGAGGGGAGACCCAGTACTTC.

The gene calls are TRBV5-1 and TRBJ2-3; D might be TRBD1 (5 bases). The CDR3 sequence is 17 residues long. Deletions cut 3 bases from V and 1 base from J, with 18 bases between. Germline V gene data show CDR1 as SGHRS and CDR2 as YFSETQ. Here the CDR3 reads CASSSATVTPGTDTQYF. CDR3 DNA: TGCGCCAGCAGCTCCGCGACAGTCACTCCTGGCACAGATACGCAGTATTTT.

This chain uses TRBV27 with TRBJ2-1; 10 bases map to TRBD2. Germline CDR1 is MNHEY and CDR2 is SMNVEV (reference sequence). This CDR3 contains 16 residues. J lost 4 bases, V lost 10 bases, and 13 bases had no gene match. Written as DNA, the CDR3 is TGTGCCACCACTAAAGGGGCAGCGGGAGGGTACAATGAGCAGTTCTTC. This codes for CATTKGAAGGYNEQFF.

This clone showed up just a few times. This chain connects TRBV2 to TRBJ1-5, with D possibly TRBD1 on 5 matching bases. Trimming removed 8 bases at V and 4 bases at J, with 12 bases between. The CDR3 has 13 amino acids. Per the germline V gene, CDR1 is SNHLY and CDR2 is FYNNEI. CDR3 DNA sequence: TGTGCCAGCGATCCGGACACAAATCAGCCCCAGCATTTT. As protein: CASDPDTNQPQHF.

The CDR3: CASSGDRGRGSHYGYTF. DNA for the CDR3: TGCGCCAGCAGCGGAGACAGGGGGCGCGGTTCTCACTATGGCTACACCTTC. V gene TRBV5-1 combines with J gene TRBJ1-2; 10 bases align to TRBD1. Germline CDR1 and CDR2: SGHRS and YFSETQ. Trimming at V came to 4 bases and at J to 3 bases, leaving 12 bases not matched to a gene. This CDR3 comprises 17 residues.

V is TRBV7-2 and J is TRBJ2-7; 10 bases map to TRBD1. Per germline, CDR1 SGHTA and CDR2 FQGNSA. The CDR3 length is 13 residues. V shed 5 bases and J 4 bases; nucleotides not matched to a gene: 2. Here the CDR3 DNA reads TGTGCCAGCAGCCGGACAGGGGGGTACGAGCAGTACTTC. Translated: CASSRTGGYEQYF.

This chain links TRBV6-1 with TRBJ2-1; no clear D gene. The CDR3 loop spans 10 amino acids. Germline V gene lookup returns CDR1 MNHNS and CDR2 SASEGT. V lost 4 bases, J lost 7 bases, and 2 bases lay in between. The CDR3 DNA sequence: TGTGCCAGCAGTGCGAATGAGCAGTTCTTC. This sequence encodes CASSANEQFF.

The chain couples TRBV19 to TRBJ2-1, with D perhaps matching TRBD2 (6 bases). The CDR3 covers 13 residues. V was cut by 5 bases and J by 10 bases, with 15 bases left in between. Germline CDR1 LNHDA, CDR2 SQIVND (reference sequence). As DNA, the CDR3 is TGTGCCAGTAGTTCCCGGGAGAGGCTCGAGCAGTTCTTC. It yields the protein CASSSRERLEQFF.

The sample holds one count of this clone. The genes are TRBV2 and TRBJ2-5; 8 bases map to TRBD2. This CDR3 is 14 amino acids long. V shed 6 bases, J shed 4 bases, and the junction held 7 bases outside the gene matches. CDR1 SNHLY and CDR2 FYNNEI come from the germline V gene. The CDR3 sequence is CASSGSRGGETQYF. The CDR3, as DNA: TGTGCCAGCAGCGGATCCCGGGGGGGAGAGACCCAGTACTTC.

This clone was found once. The chain joins TRBV19 to TRBJ1-5, with a possible D match to TRBD1 (6 bases). Trimming cost V 3 bases and J 1 base, with 10 bases left between them. CDR3 length equals 15 residues. Germline lookup yields CDR1 LNHDA and CDR2 SQIVND (reference sequence). CDR3 protein: CASSITRGSNQPQHF. CDR3 in DNA: TGTGCCAGTAGTATCACCAGGGGAAGCAATCAGCCCCAGCATTTT.

The chain links TRBV7-8 to TRBJ1-5, with D possibly matching TRBD1 (6 bases). Looked up from germline, CDR1 is SGHVS and CDR2 is FQNEAQ. This CDR3 has 16 residues. V was pared by 5 bases and J by 7 bases, with 21 bases between. The CDR3 here is CASSPPAGVSGQPQHF. For the CDR3, the DNA is TGTGCCAGCAGCCCCCCGGCAGGGGTTTCGGGGCAGCCCCAGCATTTT.